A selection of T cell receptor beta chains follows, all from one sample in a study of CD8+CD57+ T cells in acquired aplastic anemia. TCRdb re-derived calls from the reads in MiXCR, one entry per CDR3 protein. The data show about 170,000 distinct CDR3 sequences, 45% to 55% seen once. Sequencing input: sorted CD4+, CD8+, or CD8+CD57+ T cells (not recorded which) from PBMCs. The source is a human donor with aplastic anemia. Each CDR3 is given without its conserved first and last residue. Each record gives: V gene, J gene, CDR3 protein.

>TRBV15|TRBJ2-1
ATSRQGYYNEQF
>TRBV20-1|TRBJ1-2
SARVAGGYGYT
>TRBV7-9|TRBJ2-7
ASSSTGTASYEQY
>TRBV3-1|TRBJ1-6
ATPYRGRSSYNSPLH
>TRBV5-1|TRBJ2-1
ASSFGGSSYNEQF
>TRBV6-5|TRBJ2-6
ASSYENSLSGANVLT
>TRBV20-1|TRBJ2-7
SARRGGRYEQY
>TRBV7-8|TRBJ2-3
ASSLVGGPDTQY
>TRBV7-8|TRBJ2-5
ASSHRRGGETQY
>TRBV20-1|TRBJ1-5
SASSGVEGNQPQH
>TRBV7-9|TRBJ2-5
ASSLPRGLQETQY
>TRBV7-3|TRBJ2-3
ASTLGGWADTQY
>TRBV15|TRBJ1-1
ATSRPRGEEINTEAF
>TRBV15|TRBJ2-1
ATSRGHPSGIDNEQF
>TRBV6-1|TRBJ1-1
ASSQGGQGATRGTEAF
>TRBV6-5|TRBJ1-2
AISYSMGGQGGYT
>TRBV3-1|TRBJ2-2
ASSPGVGKDTGELF
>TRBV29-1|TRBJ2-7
SVGGTEQY
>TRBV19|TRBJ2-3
ASTVRLRPSTDTQY
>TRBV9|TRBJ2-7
ASSVFAGTNYEQY
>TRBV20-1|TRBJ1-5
SASPTVLGNQPQH
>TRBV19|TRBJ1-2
ASSIADTSYGYT
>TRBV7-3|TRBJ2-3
ASSFSGRPDTQY
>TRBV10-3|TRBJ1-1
AISERVNTEAF
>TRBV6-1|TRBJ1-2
ASSEMPQVGDYGYT
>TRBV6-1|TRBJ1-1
ASRTNTEAF
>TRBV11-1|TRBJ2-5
ASNGGAGGTQY
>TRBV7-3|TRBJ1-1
ASSLRVRGTVRPGTEAF
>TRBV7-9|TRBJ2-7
ASSLGTYEQY